The 23 T cell receptor beta chains in this list originate from one sample, sequenced in a study of shared clonotypes between healthy human individuals. TCRdb's copy holds only in-frame clones and misses some; the assay was immunoSEQ multiplex PCR. The table lists about 1 million clones, roughly 70% of them singletons, with about 1.5% in the top ten. The sample was memory CD4+ T cells sorted from blood. Regarding subset: CD45RA-negative fraction. The receptor set was obtained from a man aged 18 to 29 in good health.

The chain combines TRBV7-2 with TRBJ2-3; 8 bases align to TRBD2. The CDR3 contains 15 residues. V shed 5 bases and J 4 bases; nucleotides not matched to a gene: 8. The germline V gene has CDR1 SGHTA and CDR2 FQGNSA. The CDR3 is CASSMSGSGADTQYF. CDR3 bases: TGTGCCAGCAGCATGAGCGGGAGCGGGGCAGATACGCAGTATTTT.

The V gene is TRBV11-2, the J gene TRBJ1-5, with D unresolved. V was shortened by 1 base and J by 2 bases, with 12 bases between the two germline ends. The CDR3 consists of 16 residues. CDR1 is SGHAT and CDR2 is FQNNGV in the germline V gene. CDR3 in amino acids: CASSLVGVQGNQPQHF. CDR3 nucleotides: TGTGCCAGCAGCTTAGTCGGTGTCCAGGGCAATCAGCCCCAGCATTTT.

The sample holds a few counts of this clone. This rearrangement joins TRBV11-2 to TRBJ2-1; D is uncertain. The germline V gene has CDR1 SGHAT and CDR2 FQNNGV. This CDR3 comprises 16 residues. Trimming removed 4 bases at V and 0 bases at J, with 13 bases between. The CDR3 DNA is TGTGCCAGCAGCTCGTTTCAGGATCCCTCCTACAATGAGCAGTTCTTC. It specifies CASSSFQDPSYNEQFF.

V is TRBV5-4 and J is TRBJ2-5; TRBD1 might be the D (5 bases). Trimming removed 3 bases at V and 5 bases at J, with 8 bases between. The length of the CDR3 is 12 residues. Germline V gene sequence: CDR1 SGHNT, CDR2 YYREEE (reference sequence). CDR3 sequence reads: CASSSRGETQYF. For the CDR3, the DNA is TGTGCCAGCAGCTCTAGGGGCGAGACCCAGTACTTC.

The chain employs TRBV6-6 and TRBJ2-7; D gene ambiguous. The CDR3 has 13 amino acids. Trimming took off 2 bases at V and 2 bases at J, with 7 bases between the two ends. Germline values: CDR1 MNHNY, CDR2 SVGAGI (reference sequence). In DNA, the CDR3 is TGTGCCAGCAGTTACGCGGTAACCTACGAGCAGTACTTC. Translating gives CASSYAVTYEQYF.

The chain uses TRBV7-9 and TRBJ1-6; D call uncertain. This CDR3 region has 15 residues. Germline V CDR1 and CDR2: SEHNR, FQNEAQ (reference sequence). Trimming took off 5 bases at V and 0 bases at J, with 8 bases between the two ends. The CDR3 nucleotides are TGTGCCAGCAGCAGGGAGCTCTCCTATAATTCACCCCTCCACTTT. This codes for CASSRELSYNSPLHF.

The genes are TRBV6-6 and TRBJ2-7; D gene unclear. The CDR3 loop spans 15 amino acids. CDR1 MNHNY and CDR2 SVGAGI come from the germline V gene (reference sequence). V was cut by 5 bases and J by 1 base, with 15 bases left in between. The CDR3 DNA reads TGTGCCAGCAGTCGTCCCAGTGGAGATTCCTACGAGCAGTACTTC. Residues: CASSRPSGDSYEQYF.

The rearrangement joins TRBV5-1 to TRBJ2-3; the match to TRBD2 covers 10 bases. This CDR3 is 13 amino acids long. The V segment lost 6 bases and the J segment 5 bases; nucleotides outside the gene matches: 3. CDR1 SGHRS and CDR2 YFSETQ come from the germline V gene. As DNA, the CDR3 is TGCGCCAGCACTGTAGCGGGAGGAGATACGCAGTATTTT. It codes for CASTVAGGDTQYF.

The genes are TRBV29-1 and TRBJ2-7; D possibly corresponds to TRBD1 (6 bases). The ends were cut back, 4 bases at V and 5 bases at J, with 12 bases in the middle. CDR1 is SQVTM and CDR2 is ANQGSEA in the germline V gene. There are 12 residues in the CDR3. Here the CDR3 DNA reads TGCAGCGTTGCAGGGGCCGTTAACGAGCAGTACTTC. It translates to CSVAGAVNEQYF.

The chain combines TRBV29-1 with TRBJ2-7; D gene unclear. The CDR3 length is 12 residues. V shed 5 bases and J shed 3 bases, with 11 bases lying between them. Germline-derived CDR1 and CDR2 are SQVTM and ANQGSEA. As DNA, the CDR3 is TGCAGCGTTACCCTCCCCCACTACGAGCAGTACTTC. Protein sequence: CSVTLPHYEQYF.

This clone turned up a few times. The chain employs TRBV12-5 and TRBJ2-7; D is unresolved. This CDR3 region has 14 residues. V was pared by 2 bases and J by 2 bases, with 10 bases between. Germline V lookup: CDR1 LGHNT, CDR2 FRNRAP. Here the CDR3 reads CASGLKGLAYEQYF. The CDR3, as DNA: TGTGCTAGTGGTTTGAAAGGCCTCGCCTACGAGCAGTACTTC. The full variable domain, in which reference TRBV12-5 and TRBJ2-7 provide the parts outside the CDR3, is DARVTQTPRHKVTEMGQEVTMRCQPILGHNTVFWYRQTMMQGLELLAYFRNRAPLDDSGMPKDRFSAEMPDATLATLKIQPSEPRDSAVYFCASGLKGLAYEQYFGPGTRLTVT.

This sequence joins TRBV28 and TRBJ1-1; D not certain. The CDR3 is 14 amino acids. The V end was cut by 2 bases, the J end by 9 bases, with 16 bases between. Germline V gene lookup returns CDR1 MDHEN and CDR2 SYDVKM. CDR3 DNA sequence: TGTGCCAGCAGTTTACCATATAGTCCGCGGAAAGCTTTCTTT. Translation: CASSLPYSPRKAFF.

This rearrangement joins TRBV6-1 to TRBJ1-3, with D possibly being TRBD1 (6 bases). Trimming stripped 6 bases from V and 3 bases from J, with 12 bases between. The CDR3 totals 14 residues. Germline CDR1 reads MNHNS; CDR2 reads SASEGT. The CDR3 is CASREQGIGNTIYF. The CDR3 DNA is TGTGCCAGCAGGGAACAGGGAATTGGAAACACCATATATTTT.

As for this clone: A much larger clone lies one base from this, so it may be a read error. The rearrangement joins TRBV7-8 to TRBJ2-2; D unclear. Germline V gene lookup returns CDR1 SGHVS and CDR2 FQNEAQ. V was shortened by 6 bases and J by 1 base, with 3 bases between the two germline ends. The CDR3 contains 12 residues. CDR3 loop: CASRRNTGELFF. Written as DNA, the CDR3 is TGTGCCAGCAGAAGGAACACCGGGGAGCTGTTTTTT.

The J gene is TRBJ2-1, the V gene TRBV5-4; a weak D match, TRBD1 (6 bases). The CDR3 runs 14 residues. Trimming cost V 5 bases and J 10 bases, with 19 bases left between them. From germline, CDR1 is SGHNT and CDR2 YYREEE (reference sequence). The CDR3 DNA sequence: TGTGCCAGCAGTCGTCAAACAGGGAGCGGCGAGCAGTTCTTC. As protein: CASSRQTGSGEQFF.

Concerning this clone itself: Other DNA sequences in this specimen translate into the identical CDR3. The chain couples TRBV5-1 to TRBJ2-2, with 10 bases matching TRBD2. Germline CDR1 is SGHRS and CDR2 is YFSETQ. V was pared by 0 bases and J by 5 bases, with 1 base of the junction left unmatched. The CDR3 loop spans 15 amino acids. CDR3 sequence: CASSLVTSGTGELFF. CDR3 sequence (DNA): TGCGCCAGCAGCTTGGTGACTAGCGGGACCGGGGAGCTGTTTTTT.

The V call is TRBV5-1, the J call TRBJ1-4; D is perhaps TRBD1 (5 bases). Trimming removed 0 bases at V and 5 bases at J, with 11 bases between. Per the germline V gene, CDR1 is SGHRS and CDR2 is YFSETQ. The CDR3 has 15 residues. The CDR3 region has the DNA TGCGCCAGCAGCTTGGGAGGGACGGCGAATGAAAAACTGTTTTTT. Protein: CASSLGGTANEKLFF.

V usage is TRBV6-1 and J usage is TRBJ2-7; maybe TRBD1 (6 bases). Germline V gene lookup returns CDR1 MNHNS and CDR2 SASEGT. This CDR3 is 15 amino acids long. Trimming removed 7 bases from V and 1 base from J, with 17 bases in between. CDR3 sequence (DNA): TGTGCCAGCATCGGACAGACCCTACTTTCCTACGAGCAGTACTTC. Translated, it gives CASIGQTLLSYEQYF.

This clone was recorded only once. This chain joins TRBV9 and TRBJ2-5; 7 nucleotides agree with TRBD1. Per the germline V gene, CDR1 is SGDLS and CDR2 is YYNGEE. The CDR3 sequence is 13 residues long. With V trimmed by 1 base and J by 5 bases, 2 bases remained unmatched. The CDR3 nucleotides are TGTGCCAGCAGCGTAAGGGGGCAGGAGACCCAGTACTTC. Residues: CASSVRGQETQYF.

The chain couples TRBV5-1 to TRBJ1-1, with 9 bases that match TRBD1. With 0 bases clipped from V and 10 bases from J, the junction kept 4 bases outside the gene matches. CDR1 is SGHRS and CDR2 is YFSETQ in the germline V gene. CDR3 length: 13 amino acids. DNA for the CDR3: TGCGCCAGCAGCTTGGGGACAGGGGCTAGAGCTTTCTTT. This encodes CASSLGTGARAFF.

V and J are TRBV5-1 and TRBJ2-5; the D call may be TRBD1 or TRBD2 (5 bases each). Germline V lookup: CDR1 SGHRS, CDR2 YFSETQ. CDR3 length equals 13 residues. V lost 4 bases and J 5 bases, leaving 12 bases between the germline ends. CDR3 region: CASSRDASETQYF. CDR3 DNA sequence: TGCGCCAGCAGCAGGGACGCCTCGGAGACCCAGTACTTC.

V is TRBV5-1 and J is TRBJ1-4, with TRBD1 as a possible D gene (5 bases). Germline CDR1 SGHRS, CDR2 YFSETQ. The CDR3 runs to 14 residues. V lost 7 bases and J lost 3, with 13 bases in between. The CDR3 is CASGDVGANEKLFF. The DNA for the CDR3 is TGCGCCAGCGGGGATGTAGGGGCTAATGAAAAACTGTTTTTT.

The chain links TRBV10-3 to TRBJ2-3; 9 bases are shared with TRBD2. CDR1 and CDR2 (germline): ENHRY, SYGVKD. This CDR3 has 16 amino acids. V shed 0 bases and J 0 bases; nucleotides not matched to a gene: 1. The CDR3 DNA sequence: TGTGCCATCAGTGAGTCTGCGGGAGGGAGCACAGATACGCAGTATTTT. Protein sequence: CAISESAGGSTDTQYF.